The 7 T cell receptor beta chains below were found in one sample sequenced in a study of blood T cell repertoires in COVID-19. Sequencing used immunoSEQ multiplex PCR; TCRdb keeps in-frame clones, though not all of them. The sample contains roughly 30,000 clones, 72% of which appear only once. The source material was peripheral blood. The receptors come from a boy aged 2 to 9 with active or convalescent COVID-19.

This clone was counted a few times. This chain joins TRBV6-1 and TRBJ2-2; 11 bases align to TRBD2. CDR3 length: 17 residues. Per the germline V gene, CDR1 is MNHNS and CDR2 is SASEGT. Trimming removed 4 bases from V and 3 bases from J; junction bases left unmatched: 7. CDR3 bases: TGTGCCAGCAGTGCCACGACTAGCGGGACGGACACCGGGGAGCTGTTTTTT. Translating gives CASSATTSGTDTGELFF.

The sample holds a few counts of this clone. The genes are TRBV30 and TRBJ2-7; 8 nucleotides line up with TRBD1. V shed 0 bases, J shed 3 bases, and the junction held 10 bases outside the gene matches. Germline V gene lookup returns CDR1 GTSNPN and CDR2 SVGIG (reference sequence). This CDR3 spans 16 amino acids. This chain's CDR3 is CAWSVLLDRVNYEQYF. In DNA form, the CDR3 reads TGTGCCTGGAGTGTCCTGTTGGACAGGGTCAACTACGAGCAGTACTTC.

The chain couples TRBV28 to TRBJ1-4; D remains ambiguous. This CDR3 region has 14 residues. Germline V gene lookup returns CDR1 MDHEN and CDR2 SYDVKM. Trimming took off 8 bases at V and 8 bases at J, with 18 bases between the two ends. CDR3 loop: CASLGGSSREKLFF. In DNA, the CDR3 is TGTGCCAGCTTAGGTGGGAGTTCGAGAGAAAAACTGTTTTTT.

In its sample, this clone was seen once. This rearrangement joins TRBV7-9 to TRBJ2-2, with 8 bases identical to TRBD1. With 7 bases clipped from V and 4 bases from J, the junction kept 26 bases outside the gene matches. CDR1 is SEHNR and CDR2 is FQNEAQ in the germline V gene (reference sequence). The CDR3 consists of 21 residues. CDR3 in DNA: TGTGCCAGCACAACCCAGCTCTTCCTAGTTAGGGACAGGCGGGTCACCGGGGAGCTGTTTTTT. Translated, it gives CASTTQLFLVRDRRVTGELFF.

The V call is TRBV6-5, the J call TRBJ2-1; TRBD2 agrees at 8 bases. The germline V gene has CDR1 MNHEY and CDR2 SVGAGI. The ends lost 6 bases at V and 4 bases at J; junction bases unmatched: 8. This CDR3 comprises 15 residues. In DNA, the CDR3 is TGTGCCAGCAGACGCGGGGGGACGCAATACAATGAGCAGTTCTTC. It specifies CASRRGGTQYNEQFF.

This clone came up a few times. The chain uses TRBV10-3 and TRBJ1-6; possibly TRBD1 for D (5 bases). The CDR3 length is 14 residues. The V gene's germline CDR1 is ENHRY and CDR2 SYGVKD. Trimming cost V 2 bases and J 12 bases, with 14 bases left between them. The CDR3 bases are TGTGCCATCAGTGAGGACTCCCGGGGGGGACCCCTCCACTTT. Its translation is CAISEDSRGGPLHF.

This sequence joins TRBV7-6 and TRBJ2-7, with TRBD1 identical over 9 bases. The trim removed 3 bases at V and 5 bases at J, leaving 5 bases unmatched. Germline V lookup: CDR1 SGHVS, CDR2 FNYEAQ. The CDR3 has 14 residues. CDR3 sequence reads: CASSLTGGSHEQYF. The CDR3 bases are TGTGCCAGCAGCTTGACAGGGGGGTCCCACGAGCAGTACTTC. The full variable domain, rest sourced from reference TRBV7-6 and TRBJ2-7, is GAGVSQSPRYKVTKRGQDVALRCDPISGHVSLYWYRQALGQGPEFLTYFNYEAQQDKSGLPNDRFSAERPEGSISTLTIQRTEQRDSAMYRCASSLTGGSHEQYFGPGTRLTVT.